This T cell receptor beta chain was retrieved from a study of glioma-infiltrating T cells after dendritic cell vaccination. Study-level background: Patients received autologous tumor lysate-pulsed dendritic cell vaccination between about 2002 and 2013.

The data were produced by immunoSEQ multiplex PCR, yet TCRdb's version contains in-frame clones alone and is incomplete. In the table there are roughly 51,000 clones, over 75% of which are singletons. CDR3 size: 11 residues. V dropped 3 bases and J dropped 1 base, with 3 bases sitting between them. Germline CDR1 and CDR2: DFQATT and SNEGSKA (reference sequence). Specimen: blood, collected before dendritic cell vaccination. The receptor's source is a human donor with glioblastoma. This chain connects TRBV20-1 to TRBJ1-1; D uncertain. CDR3 protein: CSASRNTEAFF. For the CDR3, the DNA is TGCAGTGCTAGCCGGAACACTGAAGCTTTCTTT.